The present T cell receptor beta chain was sequenced within a study of vaccination and CD4 T cells after COVID-19. Study details: At a median about 91 days (range 35 to 161) after diagnosis, post-COVID samples were drawn.

Worth noting for this clonotype: The antigen is undetermined.

Trimming pared 6 bases from V and 2 bases from J, leaving 7 bases between. This CDR3 is 12 amino acids long. Germline V gene sequence: CDR1 MNHNS, CDR2 SASEGT. Sequenced with the Oncomine TCR Beta short-read assay was DNA taken from cultured CD4+ T cells. TCRdb reprocessed the PCR reads via MiXCR and lists one record per CDR3 protein. There are about 14,000 distinct CDR3 sequences in the sample; approximately 52% occur only once, and about 9.1% lies in the top ten. Noted treatment: roughly nine-day PBMC culture with coronavirus spike peptide pools or control peptides (ViraFEST assay). T cells were expanded with peptide pools, and expanded clonotypes were identified by TCR sequencing.

This clonotype was sampled from a human donor who had recovered from COVID-19. The specimen was CD4+ T cells from blood, cultured in vitro. V is TRBV6-1 and J is TRBJ1-2; no reliable D call. The CDR3 DNA follows: TGTGCCAGCAGCACCAGGAACTATGGCTACACCTTC. Translating gives CASSTRNYGYTF.